A selection of T cell receptor beta chains follows, all from one sample in a study of blood T cell repertoires in COVID-19. The assay was immunoSEQ multiplex PCR, and TCRdb's table has in-frame clones only and misses some. Among about 51,000 clones listed, about four fifths were seen once. Material: peripheral blood. These receptors were obtained from a man in his fifties or sixties with acute or convalescent COVID-19. CDR3s include the opening cysteine and the closing phenylalanine or tryptophan. A D gene is named only where the DNA matches it firmly. Expanded clones get a size class; other rows say once, few or many, or leave the size out.

>-|once|TRBJ2-7|TRBV9
TGTGCCAGCAGCGTCGGGACACACTCCTACGAGCAGTACTTC
CASSVGTHSYEQYF
>-|few|TRBJ2-7|TRBV13
TGTGCCAGCAGCCCCGGGTTGGTCGACGAGCAGTACTTC
CASSPGLVDEQYF
>-|-|TRBJ1-6|TRBV7-8
TGTGCCAGCAGCGGAAGACAGTTAAATTCACCCCTCCACTTT
CASSGRQLNSPLHF
>-|-|TRBJ1-5|TRBV19
TGTGCCAGTAGTATGCCGGTTTGGGAGGAGCCCCAGCATTTT
CASSMPVWEEPQHF
>-|once|TRBJ1-3|TRBV5-1
TGCGCCAGCAGCTTGGTCCTCCCCCCAAGGGGATCTGGAAACACCATATATTTT
CASSLVLPPRGSGNTIYF
>-|-|TRBJ2-7|TRBV2
TGTGCCAGCAGCCCCTTATACTCGGACGAGCAGTACTTC
CASSPLYSDEQYF
>-|-|TRBJ1-3|TRBV4-1
TGCGCCAGCGGAGGGCGTAGCTCTGGAAACACCATATATTTT
CASGGRSSGNTIYF
>-|-|TRBJ1-1|TRBV19
TGTGCCAGTAGTACCCCGGACGGGGTGGGGACTGAAGCTTTCTTT
CASSTPDGVGTEAFF
>TRBD2|-|TRBJ2-1|TRBV11-2
TGTGCCAGCAGCTTAATCACTAGCGGGAGGGCCGGTGAGCAGTTCTTC
CASSLITSGRAGEQFF
>TRBD1|-|TRBJ2-7|TRBV9
TGTGCCAGCAGCCCAAACGACAGGGACGAGCAGTACTTC
CASSPNDRDEQYF
>-|-|TRBJ1-5|TRBV2
TGTGCCAGCAAGGGAGAGCTTAGCAATCAGCCCCAGCATTTT
CASKGELSNQPQHF
>-|-|TRBJ1-2|TRBV19
TGTGCCAGTAGTATGATAGGAGGAGTTAATGGCTACACCTTC
CASSMIGGVNGYTF
>-|-|TRBJ2-1|TRBV4-1
TGCGCCAGCAGCCTCGACAATGAGCAGTTCTTC
CASSLDNEQFF
>-|few|TRBJ1-5|TRBV29-1
TGCAGCGTTGGAGTCGGGAGCAATCAGCCCCAGCATTTT
CSVGVGSNQPQHF
>TRBD1|once|TRBJ1-4|TRBV5-1
TGCGCCAGCAGCCCTCGACCCGGGACAGGGTACGAAAAACTGTTTTTT
CASSPRPGTGYEKLFF
>-|once|TRBJ2-7|TRBV5-6
TGTGCCAGCAGCTTGGTAGAGCGCCTCTACGAGCAGTACTTC
CASSLVERLYEQYF
>-|-|TRBJ2-6|TRBV19
TGTGCCAGTAGTATAAGTTTCGGACTCACCTCTGGGGCCAACGTCCTGACTTTC
CASSISFGLTSGANVLTF
>TRBD1|-|TRBJ1-5|TRBV9
TGTGCCAGCAGCGACCAGGGGGCCAATCAGCCCCAGCATTTT
CASSDQGANQPQHF
>-|-|TRBJ2-5|TRBV9
TGTGCCAGCAGCGTTCTACCCTCGCGAGAGACCCAGTACTTC
CASSVLPSRETQYF
>-|-|TRBJ2-2|TRBV7-9
TGTGCCAGCAGCTTAAGGGGCACCGGGGAGCTGTTTTTT
CASSLRGTGELFF
>TRBD2|-|TRBJ2-7|TRBV4-1
TGCGCCAGCAGCACCCCGATCGCGGGAGTGGCGTACGAGCAGTACTTC
CASSTPIAGVAYEQYF
>TRBD2|-|TRBJ2-1|TRBV19
TGTGCCACCGGGACTAGCGGGGGGAATGAGCAGTTCTTC
CATGTSGGNEQFF
>-|-|TRBJ1-2|TRBV6-5
TGTGCCAGCAGCGAGGGCCAATTATACGCGTATGGCTACACCTTC
CASSEGQLYAYGYTF
>TRBD1|-|TRBJ2-3|TRBV7-3
TGTGCCAGCAGCCTGGGACAGGGGGGGAGTACGCAGTATTTT
CASSLGQGGSTQYF
>TRBD1|-|TRBJ2-5|TRBV28
TGTGCCAGCAGTTCCCCTGACAGGGGCCAAGAGACCCAGTACTTC
CASSSPDRGQETQYF
>-|-|TRBJ1-2|TRBV19
TGTGCCAGTAGTGCGAACACCGGGTTAGGCTACACCTTC
CASSANTGLGYTF
>TRBD1|-|TRBJ1-3|TRBV7-2
TGTGCCAGCAGCTTGGGACAGTTCTCTGGAAACACCATATATTTT
CASSLGQFSGNTIYF
>TRBD1|-|TRBJ2-5|TRBV5-1
TGCGCCAGCAGCCATCCGACAGGGGGCAAGGAGACCCAGTACTTC
CASSHPTGGKETQYF
>-|-|TRBJ1-4|TRBV7-8
TGTGCCAGCAGCTTATACCCGGCGGTCGCAACTAATGAAAAACTGTTTTTT
CASSLYPAVATNEKLFF
>-|few|TRBJ2-5|TRBV12-2
TGTGCAAGTCGCTCCCTGACGGGGGAGACCCAGTACTTC
CASRSLTGETQYF
>TRBD1|-|TRBJ1-5|TRBV4-1
TGCGCCAGCAGCCAAACAGCTTTGAGGGGGCCCAATCAGCCCCAGCATTTT
CASSQTALRGPNQPQHF
>-|-|TRBJ2-5|TRBV27
TGTGCCAGCAGCGATATTTTGGAGTCAGAGACCCAGTACTTC
CASSDILESETQYF
>TRBD1|many|TRBJ2-7|TRBV27
TGTGCCAGCAGTTTATCTGCGACAGGGGGTGACGAGCAGTACTTC
CASSLSATGGDEQYF
>TRBD1|-|TRBJ2-7|TRBV7-3
TGTGCCAGCAGCGCAATCCCGGGACAGGGACCCAACTCCTACGAGCAGTACTTC
CASSAIPGQGPNSYEQYF
>-|-|TRBJ1-6|TRBV6-6
TGTGCCAGCAGTTATAAGAGAGGGGGGGCGGATTCACCCCTCCACTTT
CASSYKRGGADSPLHF
>TRBD1|-|TRBJ2-5|TRBV9
TGTGCCAGCAGCGTAAGACCTGGGACAGGCAAAGAGACCCAGTACTTC
CASSVRPGTGKETQYF
>-|few|TRBJ2-1|TRBV28
TGTGCCAGCAGTCAAACCTACAATGAGCAGTTCTTC
CASSQTYNEQFF